What follows are 10 T cell receptor beta chains derived from one specimen sequenced in a study of blood T cell repertoires in COVID-19. The protocol was immunoSEQ multiplex PCR, while the TCRdb copy is restricted to in-frame clones and leaves out a portion. In the table there are tens of thousands of clones, over 70% of which are singletons. Sequenced material: peripheral blood. The origin of the receptors is an elderly man with active or convalescent COVID-19.

The chain couples TRBV27 to TRBJ2-6; 13 bases fit TRBD2. The CDR3 runs 18 residues. Germline V gene lookup returns CDR1 MNHEY and CDR2 SMNVEV (reference sequence). V shed 5 bases and J 3 bases; nucleotides not matched to a gene: 7. The CDR3 nucleotides read TGTGCCAGCAGTCACGGACTAGCGGGAGCGGGTGGGGCCAACGTCCTGACTTTC. As protein: CASSHGLAGAGGANVLTF.

This chain links TRBV19 with TRBJ2-6; 7 bases match TRBD1. V shed 6 bases and J 0 bases; nucleotides not matched to a gene: 5. The germline CDR1 and CDR2 sequences are LNHDA and SQIVND (reference sequence). The CDR3 has 16 amino acids. CDR3 in amino acids: CASRRQGLSGANVLTF. The CDR3 nucleotides are TGTGCCAGTAGGCGACAGGGTCTCTCTGGGGCCAACGTCCTGACTTTC.

Here the CDR3 DNA reads TGTGCCAGCAGTTTCAGGAACACCGGGGAGCTGTTTTTT. Protein: CASSFRNTGELFF. The chain joins TRBV28 to TRBJ2-2; D gene unclear. The CDR3 contains 13 residues. Trimming took 3 bases from V and 1 from J, leaving 3 bases between them. CDR1 MDHEN and CDR2 SYDVKM come from the germline V gene.

The V call is TRBV18, the J call TRBJ2-3; 8 bases match TRBD1. Germline CDR1 and CDR2: KGHSH and LQKENI. This CDR3 comprises 15 residues. The J segment lost 2 bases and the V segment lost 5 bases, leaving 6 bases of the junction unmatched. CDR3 region: CASSSQGDHTDTQYF. CDR3 in DNA: TGTGCCAGCTCATCACAGGGGGACCACACAGATACGCAGTATTTT.

The chain employs TRBV5-1 and TRBJ2-7; 8 bases agree with TRBD1. The ends lost 2 bases at V and 0 bases at J; junction bases unmatched: 10. The germline CDR1 and CDR2 sequences are SGHRS and YFSETQ. CDR3 length equals 17 residues. The CDR3 nucleotides are TGCGCCAGCAGCTTCAGGCGACAGGGGACCGCCTCCTACGAGCAGTACTTC. Protein product: CASSFRRQGTASYEQYF.

This chain links TRBV28 with TRBJ2-1; D may be TRBD2 (5 bases). Between the trimmed V and J ends, which lost 7 bases and 4 bases, there was a span of 11 bases. The CDR3 contains 13 residues. Germline V CDR1 and CDR2: MDHEN, SYDVKM. CDR3 residues: CASTLSGYNEQFF. CDR3 bases: TGTGCCAGCACGTTATCGGGGTACAATGAGCAGTTCTTC.

The rearrangement links TRBV19 to TRBJ1-2, with 10 nucleotides matching TRBD1. Germline CDR1 reads LNHDA; CDR2 reads SQIVND (reference sequence). CDR3 size: 14 residues. V dropped 4 bases and J dropped 5; count of bases not matched to a gene: 4. CDR3 loop: CASSTDRGMYGYTF. The CDR3, as DNA: TGTGCCAGTAGTACGGACAGGGGGATGTATGGCTACACCTTC.

In its sample, this clone was seen a few times. The rearrangement uses TRBV19 and TRBJ1-2; D might be TRBD1 (6 bases). Germline CDR1 LNHDA, CDR2 SQIVND (reference sequence). The CDR3 has 13 residues. V was clipped by 1 base and J by 7 bases, with 10 bases between them. CDR3 protein: CASSIGRGVGYTF. Here the CDR3 DNA reads TGTGCCAGTAGTATAGGCAGGGGTGTTGGCTACACCTTC.

This clone turned up a few times. The chain employs TRBV4-3 and TRBJ2-1, with 8 bases identical to TRBD2. The CDR3 runs to 17 residues. Germline V gives CDR1 LGHNA, CDR2 YSLEER. With V trimmed by 1 base and J by 2 bases, 7 bases remained unmatched. The CDR3: CASSQVLAGGAYNEQFF. The CDR3 bases are TGCGCCAGCAGCCAAGTACTGGCGGGAGGAGCCTACAATGAGCAGTTCTTC.

The V and J genes are TRBV4-2 and TRBJ2-5; possibly TRBD1 for D (5 bases). CDR3 size: 16 residues. V lost 0 bases and J 1 base, leaving 12 bases between the germline ends. Per the germline V gene, CDR1 is LGHNA and CDR2 is YNFKEQ. The CDR3 sequence is CASSQDPDSRQETQYF. The CDR3 DNA follows: TGTGCCAGCAGCCAAGATCCTGACAGCCGCCAAGAGACCCAGTACTTC.